The 8 T cell receptor beta chains in this list originate from one sample, sequenced in a study of blood T cells in healthy people across ages. Then a second PCR, running about 6 to 12 cycles, was carried out with a sample-barcoded 5' primer and a J-beta primer mix. TCRdb reprocessed the 5' RACE reads with MiXCR, giving one entry per CDR3 protein. The sample lists around 990,000 distinct CDR3 sequences, approximately 25% occurring once. These data were also reused for a study on T cells of mothers and their children.

The material sequenced was blood. The receptors here all came from a girl aged 2 to 10 in good health.

Only a few counts were recorded for this clonotype. The chain has TRBV6-5 and TRBJ2-7; 10 bases align to TRBD1. Per the germline V gene, CDR1 is MNHEY and CDR2 is SVGAGI. This CDR3 region has 15 residues. J was trimmed by 3 bases and V by 6 bases; bases with no gene match: 8. This chain's CDR3 is CASSHGGQGNYEQYF. The CDR3, as DNA: TGTGCCAGCAGCCACGGGGGACAGGGGAACTACGAGCAGTACTTC.

There are a few counts of this clonotype. V usage is TRBV6-2 or TRBV6-3 and J usage is TRBJ2-1, with D possibly TRBD2 on 5 matching bases. Trimming stripped 6 bases from V and 2 bases from J, with 14 bases between. The CDR3 contains 15 residues. The germline V gene encodes CDR1 MNHEY and CDR2 SVGEGT. The CDR3 here is CASSLQTTTYNEQFF. The CDR3 region has the DNA TGTGCCAGCAGCCTACAGACGACTACCTACAATGAGCAGTTCTTC.

The CDR3 spells CATSRDRTGGNEQFF. CDR3 DNA sequence: TGTGCCACCAGCAGAGATCGAACGGGAGGGAATGAGCAGTTCTTC. V and J are TRBV15 and TRBJ2-5; TRBD2 aligns across 8 bases. TRBJ2-1 explains the end of the DNA better; the J call may be wrong. CDR3 length: 15 amino acids. Germline V CDR1 and CDR2: LNHNV, YYDKDF (reference sequence).

This chain connects TRBV12-3 or TRBV12-4 to TRBJ2-7; maybe TRBD2 (7 bases). V lost 7 bases to trimming and J lost 7 bases, with 14 bases between them. CDR3 size: 12 residues. The CDR3 sequence is CASKSGGVEQYF. For the CDR3, the DNA is TGTGCCAGCAAATCGGGGGGCGTTGAGCAGTACTTC.

The CDR3 protein is CSARGQGDYGYTF. The CDR3 coding sequence is TGCAGTGCTAGGGGACAGGGGGACTATGGCTACACCTTC. V gene TRBV20-1 combines with J gene TRBJ1-2; 11 bases match TRBD1. The CDR3 consists of 13 residues. V lost 3 bases to trimming and J lost 3 bases; unmatched junction nucleotides: 0. CDR1 and CDR2 from the germline V gene are DFQATT and SNEGSKA (reference sequence).

This clonotype was counted a few times. The genes are TRBV12-3 or TRBV12-4 and TRBJ2-5, with 8 bases matching TRBD2. V trimming: 8 bases; J trimming: 4 bases; junction bases outside the gene matches: 3. The CDR3 length is 12 residues. CDR3 DNA: TGTGCCAGCTGCCTAGCGGGAGAGACCCAGTACTTC. Translation gives CASCLAGETQYF.

V is TRBV9 and J is TRBJ1-2; D is unclear. The V gene's germline CDR1 is SGDLS and CDR2 YYNGEE. CDR3 size: 14 residues. V was shortened by 3 bases and J by 4 bases, with 13 bases between the two germline ends. CDR3 in amino acids: CASSANPTSYGYTF. In DNA form, the CDR3 reads TGTGCCAGCAGCGCCAACCCGACTAGCTATGGCTACACCTTC.

The chain recombines TRBV14 with TRBJ1-1; D is unresolved. The CDR3 is made up of 17 amino acids. The germline CDR1 and CDR2 sequences are SGHDN and FVKESK. V was shortened by 5 bases and J by 0 bases, with 19 bases between the two germline ends. The CDR3 DNA is TGTGCCAGCAGCAGCCTTATCGGGCGGTCTATGAACACTGAAGCTTTCTTT. Amino acids: CASSSLIGRSMNTEAFF. Full variable domain (outside the CDR3, taken from reference TRBV14 and TRBJ1-1): EAGVTQFPSHSVIEKGQTVTLRCDPISGHDNLYWYRRVMGKEIKFLLHFVKESKQDESGMPNNRFLAERTGGTYSTLKVQPAELEDSGVYFCASSSLIGRSMNTEAFFGQGTRLTVV.